A single T cell receptor (beta chain) is shown here with its context. Its antigen remains unknown. This entry comes from a study of T cells after yellow fever vaccination. TCRdb reprocessed the 5' RACE reads via MiXCR and lists one record per CDR3 protein. The sample includes nearly 350,000 distinct CDR3 sequences, roughly 8.4% of them seen just once. The CDR3 runs 14 residues. V dropped 8 bases and J dropped 9; count of bases not matched to a gene: 12. Germline loops: CDR1 KGHSH, CDR2 LQKENI. General observations from the study: Post-booster reappearance was seen for most primary-vaccination clones (around 97% CD4, 75% to 90% CD8). Compared with primary, the secondary response was weaker and peaked at day 5, not 15.

The V gene is TRBV18, the J gene TRBJ2-1; 8 bases are a match to TRBD2. The source of this sequence is a man between 18 and 29 years old who received the YFV17D yellow fever vaccine. Sequences were derived from PBMCs, sampled 45 days after the first yellow fever vaccination. CDR3 region: CASTLAEMNGEQFF. The CDR3 DNA reads as TGTGCCAGCACACTAGCGGAAATGAATGGTGAGCAGTTCTTC.